This TCR beta chain was recovered during a study of shared clonotypes between healthy human individuals. This CDR3 contains 11 residues. Germline V gene sequence: CDR1 DFQATT, CDR2 SNEGSKA (reference sequence). Trimming shortened V by 2 bases and J by 6 bases, and 7 bases separated the two germline ends. TCRdb's table, derived via immunoSEQ multiplex PCR, lists solely in-frame clones and lacks some. The sample holds millions of clones, more than 80% seen once. The V gene is TRBV20-1, the J gene TRBJ1-1; no definite D call. The clonotype originates from a man aged 18 to 30 in good health. Source material: naive CD4+ T cells sorted from blood. This sample's subset: CD45RA+ positively selected. The CDR3 sequence: CSARYVPEAFF. CDR3 coding DNA: TGCAGTGCTAGATACGTCCCTGAAGCTTTCTTT.